The clone carrying this T cell receptor (beta chain) was observed a few times. The CDR3 runs to 14 residues. Trimming removed 5 bases from V and 7 bases from J, with 18 bases in between. CDR1 and CDR2 (germline): SGHNT, YYREEE (reference sequence). The data derive from a study of shared clonotypes between healthy human individuals. Libraries were prepared by immunoSEQ multiplex PCR; TCRdb keeps only in-frame clonotypes and omits some of them. This table has hundreds of thousands of clones, around three quarters appearing once. This rearrangement joins TRBV5-4 to TRBJ2-5; TRBD2 might be the D (5 bases). Input material: memory CD4+ T cells sorted from blood. Subset indicated: CD45RA-negative fraction. This TCR was recovered from a woman in her twenties or thirties in good health. CDR3 in amino acids: CASSPPQDSGTQYF. DNA for the CDR3: TGTGCCAGCAGTCCACCCCAGGACTCGGGGACCCAGTACTTC.